These T cell receptor beta chains were read from a single sample in a study of blood T cells in healthy people across ages. TCRdb ran MiXCR on the 5' RACE reads and lists one entry per CDR3 protein. Altogether about 970,000 distinct CDR3 sequences are present, roughly 51% being singletons, with the ten largest covering roughly 23%. The sample comprised blood. Receptors originate from a woman in her fifties or sixties in good health. The CDR3 runs from the conserved cysteine through the conserved F or W. D genes are given only for firm matches. A row's size may be missing; if present it is once, few, many or a size class.

CDR3 DNA,CDR3 protein,D gene,clone size,V gene,J gene
TGCGCCAGCAGCTACGGACAGGGGAGCGAAAAACTGTTTTTT,CASSYGQGSEKLFF,TRBD1,few,TRBV4-3,TRBJ1-4
TGCGCCAGCAGCCATCCGGGGATTACCTACGAGCAGTACTTC,CASSHPGITYEQYF,.,.,TRBV4-1,TRBJ2-7
TGCGCCAGCAGCTTGGGGTCGTCTAACGGGGAGACCCAGTACTTC,CASSLGSSNGETQYF,.,.,TRBV5-1,TRBJ2-5
TGTGCCAGCAGCTTTATAGGTCCTAGCGGAAACACCGGGGAGCTGTTTTTT,CASSFIGPSGNTGELFF,TRBD2,.,TRBV11-2,TRBJ2-2
TGTGCCAGCAGGCCTCGGGACTGGTCCTACGAGCAGTACTTC,CASRPRDWSYEQYF,.,.,TRBV6-5,TRBJ2-7
TGTGCCAGCAGTGACCCTAGCGGGCTCCCGGATACGCAGTATTTT,CASSDPSGLPDTQYF,TRBD2,.,TRBV2,TRBJ2-3
TGCAGCGTTGTCGAGGGGGCGCTCGAGCAGTACTTC,CSVVEGALEQYF,TRBD1,.,TRBV29-1,TRBJ2-7
TGTGCCAGCAGCTTAGCCAGGATCTCCTACGAGCAGTACTTC,CASSLARISYEQYF,.,.,TRBV7-2,TRBJ2-7
TGTGCCAGCAAGAGGAACGGCGCCTACGAGCAGTACTTC,CASKRNGAYEQYF,.,few,TRBV6-5,TRBJ2-7
TGTGCCACCAGTGATTTCTCGGGGACCAGGGAGACCCAGTACTTC,CATSDFSGTRETQYF,.,.,TRBV24-1,TRBJ2-5
TGCAGCGTGACTGGACAGGGGAATTACAATGAGCAGTTCTTC,CSVTGQGNYNEQFF,TRBD1,.,TRBV29-1,TRBJ2-1
TGCAGTGCTAGGGAGCGGAGCTCCTACAATGAGCAGTACTTC,CSARERSSYNEQYF,.,.,TRBV20-1,TRBJ2-7
TGTGCCAGCAGCTTCTCCAACCTCTACAATGAGCAGTTCTTC,CASSFSNLYNEQFF,.,.,TRBV7-9,TRBJ2-1
TGTGCCAGCAGCCAAGGGCCAGAGCAAGAGACCCAGTACTTC,CASSQGPEQETQYF,.,many,TRBV4-2,TRBJ2-5
TGTGCCAGCAGTTCAAGCGTAACCCCCTACGAGCAGTACTTC,CASSSSVTPYEQYF,.,.,TRBV27,TRBJ2-7
TGTGCCATCAGCGGGAGTGTCGCAGATACGCAGTATTTT,CAISGSVADTQYF,.,.,TRBV10-3,TRBJ2-3
TGTGCCAGCAGTGAAGGGTGGCAGGCCTTTAATGAAAAACTGTTTTTT,CASSEGWQAFNEKLFF,.,.,TRBV2,TRBJ1-4
TGTGCCAGCAAGGATCCCGGCAGAACTGGGGCCAACGTCCTGACTTTC,CASKDPGRTGANVLTF,.,few,TRBV21-1,TRBJ2-6
TGTGCCAGCAGCGGCACCCTAGCGGGACATAAAGGGGGGCAGTATTTT,CASSGTLAGHKGGQYF,TRBD2,.,TRBV9,TRBJ2-3
TGTGCCAGCAGCTTTCGGACAGGGCTGGTCCAAGAGACCCAGTACTTC,CASSFRTGLVQETQYF,TRBD1,.,TRBV7-9,TRBJ2-5
TGTGCCAGCAGTTCTGGACAGGCAAGCACAGATACGCAGTATTTT,CASSSGQASTDTQYF,TRBD1,.,TRBV6-2/TRBV6-3,TRBJ2-3
TGCAGTGCTACGGGACAGGGAATCTGGGGGACCGGGGAGCTGTTTTTT,CSATGQGIWGTGELFF,TRBD1,.,TRBV20-1,TRBJ2-2
TGCAGTGCTCGAGGACCCTACAATGAGCAGTACTTC,CSARGPYNEQYF,.,.,TRBV20-1,TRBJ2-7
TGCGCCAGCAGCCACTTGGGCCGTACGGCCAAAAACATTCAGTACTTC,CASSHLGRTAKNIQYF,.,.,TRBV4-1,TRBJ2-4
TGTGCCAGCAGCCAAGAACTGGGGCATTCACCCCTCCACTTT,CASSQELGHSPLHF,.,.,TRBV14,TRBJ1-6
TGTGCCAGCAGCCAAATGACAGGGACTCTCGCGAGCCGATCCACAGATACGCAGTATTTT,CASSQMTGTLASRSTDTQYF,.,.,TRBV7-6,TRBJ2-3
TGTGCCAGCAGCCAAGAACCTCGGGCTAGTACAGATACGCAGTATTTT,CASSQEPRASTDTQYF,.,.,TRBV4-2,TRBJ2-3
TGTGCCAGCAGCGAGGACAGGGGGCCAACCTACGAGCAGTACTTC,CASSEDRGPTYEQYF,TRBD1,.,TRBV9,TRBJ2-7
TGCGCCAGCAGCTTGGTAGCCAGCCACAATGAGCAGTTCTTC,CASSLVASHNEQFF,.,.,TRBV5-1,TRBJ2-1
TGTGCCAGCAGCTCCCAATCGCTAGCGGGCCAAGAGACCCAGTACTTC,CASSSQSLAGQETQYF,TRBD2,few,TRBV7-2,TRBJ2-5
TGCGCCAGCAGCCAAGTAAGGGGATTGGGATATGAGCAGTTCTTC,CASSQVRGLGYEQFF,.,.,TRBV4-3,TRBJ2-1
TGCAGTGCTCCTATGGGCCTCACTGGGGCCAACGTCCTGACTTTC,CSAPMGLTGANVLTF,.,few,TRBV20-1,TRBJ2-6
TGTGCCAGCAGCCCGGGACAGCTAAGGGGCAATGAGCAGTTCTTC,CASSPGQLRGNEQFF,TRBD1,.,TRBV28,TRBJ2-1